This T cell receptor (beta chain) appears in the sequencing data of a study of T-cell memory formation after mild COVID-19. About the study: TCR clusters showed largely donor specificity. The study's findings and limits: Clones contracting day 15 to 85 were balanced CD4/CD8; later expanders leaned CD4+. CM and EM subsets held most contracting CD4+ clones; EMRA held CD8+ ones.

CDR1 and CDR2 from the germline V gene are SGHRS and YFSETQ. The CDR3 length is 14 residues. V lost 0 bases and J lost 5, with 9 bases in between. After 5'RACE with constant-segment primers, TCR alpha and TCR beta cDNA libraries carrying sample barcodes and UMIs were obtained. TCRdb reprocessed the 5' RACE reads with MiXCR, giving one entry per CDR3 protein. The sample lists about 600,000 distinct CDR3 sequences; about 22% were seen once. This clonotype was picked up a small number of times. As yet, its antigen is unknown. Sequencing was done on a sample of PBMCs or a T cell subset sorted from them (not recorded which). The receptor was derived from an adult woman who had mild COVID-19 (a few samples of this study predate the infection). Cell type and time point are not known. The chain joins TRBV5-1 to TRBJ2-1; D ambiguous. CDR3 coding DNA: TGCGCCAGCAGCTTGGGTGACACCCACAATGAGCAGTTCTTC. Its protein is CASSLGDTHNEQFF.